The 18 T cell receptor beta chains in this list originate from one sample, sequenced in a study of cytomegalovirus exposure and HLA in healthy donors (dated by TCRdb to between 2016 and 2019). Libraries were built with the immunoSEQ multiplex PCR assay. For the multiplex PCR, a mixture combining 60 forward primers for TCR Vbeta segments and 13 reverse primers for TCR Jbeta segments was used. TCRdb mirrors the immuneACCESS table, restricted to in-frame sequences. Some clones are absent from its copies; in checked studies, under half trace to an unresolved V gene, and the reason for the others is unknown. For this sample there are over 150,000 clones; roughly four fifths appear just once. The ten most abundant clones make up roughly 10% of the sample. Sequencing was carried out using PBMCs. The receptors come from a man aged 50-60 years in good health and CMV-seropositive.

This rearrangement joins TRBV27 to TRBJ2-5; TRBD1 matches 11 bases. The J call is uncertain, as TRBJ2-7 better fits the DNA end. There are 15 residues in the CDR3. Looked up from germline, CDR1 is MNHEY and CDR2 is SMNVEV (reference sequence). DNA for the CDR3: TGTGCCAGCAGTTTTCTGGGGACAGGGGGTGGCGAGCAGTACTTC. It codes for CASSFLGTGGGEQYF.

On this clone: Other DNA sequences in the sample encode the same CDR3. The J gene is TRBJ2-7, the V gene TRBV11-2; 9 positions match TRBD1. V gave up 0 bases and J gave up 3 bases; unmatched junction bases: 3. Germline loops: CDR1 SGHAT, CDR2 FQNNGV. The CDR3 totals 15 residues. CDR3 region: CASSLDRDRDYEQYF. CDR3 coding DNA: TGTGCCAGCAGCTTAGACCGGGACAGGGACTACGAGCAGTACTTC.

The chain has TRBV6-6 and TRBJ1-1; no reliable D call. V was pared by 6 bases and J by 4 bases, with 18 bases between. This CDR3 is built from 15 residues. Germline assignment: CDR1 MNHNY and CDR2 SVGAGI (reference sequence). CDR3 residues: CASSFPSSGSTEAFF. DNA of the CDR3: TGTGCCAGCAGCTTTCCTTCGAGTGGGAGCACTGAAGCTTTCTTT.

V is TRBV4-1 and J is TRBJ1-4; D is uncertain. This CDR3 comprises 15 residues. Trimming removed 7 bases from V and 5 bases from J, with 17 bases in between. CDR1 is MGHRA, CDR2 YSYEKL, per germline. CDR3 amino acids: CASTYLGQKNEKLFF. CDR3 nucleotides: TGCGCCAGCACCTACCTGGGCCAGAAGAATGAAAAACTGTTTTTT.

CDR3 residues: CASRYNTGELFF. The CDR3 region has the DNA TGCGCCAGCAGGTATAACACCGGGGAGCTGTTTTTT. V and J are TRBV5-1 and TRBJ2-2, with unresolved D. The CDR3 is made up of 12 amino acids. Trimming stripped 5 bases from V and 2 bases from J, with 4 bases between. CDR1 and CDR2 from the germline V gene are SGHRS and YFSETQ.

The chain employs TRBV19 and TRBJ1-3; no definite D call. The germline CDR1 and CDR2 sequences are LNHDA and SQIVND (reference sequence). The ends were cut back, 6 bases at V and 1 base at J, with 13 bases in the middle. CDR3 length equals 15 residues. This CDR3 is CASRDAGWSGNTIYF. The CDR3 bases are TGTGCCAGTAGGGATGCGGGGTGGTCTGGAAACACCATATATTTT.

This clone was counted a single time. This chain joins TRBV7-2 and TRBJ2-1, with 14 nucleotides matching TRBD2. Looked up from germline, CDR1 is SGHTA and CDR2 is FQGNSA. Trimming removed 5 bases from V and 7 bases from J; junction bases left unmatched: 13. There are 18 residues in the CDR3. This CDR3 is CASSPRTSGGLILNEQFF. For the CDR3, the DNA is TGTGCCAGCAGCCCCCGGACTAGCGGGGGGCTAATACTTAATGAGCAGTTCTTC. Variable domain in full (rest from reference TRBV7-2 and TRBJ2-1): GAGVSQSPSNKVTEKGKDVELRCDPISGHTALYWYRQSLGQGLEFLIYFQGNSAPDKSGLPSDRFSAERTGGSVSTLTIQRTQQEDSAVYLCASSPRTSGGLILNEQFFGPGTRLTVL.

This clone was detected a few times. This chain connects TRBV6-5 to TRBJ2-7; D unresolved. The CDR3 has 15 amino acids. Per the germline V gene, CDR1 is MNHEY and CDR2 is SVGAGI. V lost 6 bases to trimming and J lost 0 bases, with 15 bases between them. The CDR3 is CASRVDLTHSYEQYF. Here the CDR3 DNA reads TGTGCCAGCAGAGTCGACTTAACCCACTCCTACGAGCAGTACTTC.

The gene calls are TRBV9 and TRBJ2-1; a possible D gene is TRBD2 (5 bases). This CDR3 has 16 amino acids. The V gene lost 0 bases and the J gene lost 4 bases, with 14 bases spanning the gap. Germline CDR1 and CDR2: SGDLS and YYNGEE. The CDR3 loop is CASSVASPPLYNEQFF. The CDR3 nucleotides read TGTGCCAGCAGCGTAGCTAGCCCGCCCCTATACAATGAGCAGTTCTTC.

The J gene is TRBJ1-2, the V gene TRBV28; TRBD1 is a possible D gene (5 bases). The CDR3 sequence is 14 residues long. The germline V gene encodes CDR1 MDHEN and CDR2 SYDVKM. Trimming removed 1 base from V and 8 bases from J, with 14 bases in between. CDR3: CASSLSAGLRGYTF. The CDR3 DNA reads TGTGCCAGCAGTTTATCGGCGGGGCTTCGGGGCTACACCTTC.

As DNA, the CDR3 is TGTGCCAGCAGTCGCGATCCGGCAGGGAAAAACATTCAGTACTTC. Protein: CASSRDPAGKNIQYF. The chain recombines TRBV27 with TRBJ2-4, with D perhaps matching TRBD1 (5 bases). Trimming left V 5 bases short and J 4 bases short, with 15 bases between. The CDR3 is 15 amino acids. Germline V gene sequence: CDR1 MNHEY, CDR2 SMNVEV (reference sequence).

This clone was found once. V and J are TRBV5-5 and TRBJ1-1, with 10 positions matching TRBD1. The germline V gene encodes CDR1 SGHKS and CDR2 YYEKEE (reference sequence). The CDR3 extends over 15 amino acids. The V segment lost 4 bases and the J segment 3 bases; nucleotides outside the gene matches: 6. CDR3 residues: CASSTPDRGDTEAFF. The CDR3 DNA is TGTGCCAGCAGCACCCCGGACAGGGGGGACACTGAAGCTTTCTTT.

This rearrangement joins TRBV28 to TRBJ2-1, with D hard to call. The ends were cut back, 2 bases at V and 3 bases at J, with 5 bases in the middle. The CDR3 length is 13 residues. In germline, CDR1 is MDHEN, CDR2 SYDVKM. DNA for the CDR3: TGTGCCAGCAGTTTAACCGGCTACAATGAGCAGTTCTTC. Protein product: CASSLTGYNEQFF. Filled out from reference TRBV28 and TRBJ2-1, the complete variable domain reads DVKVTQSSRYLVKRTGEKVFLECVQDMDHENMFWYRQDPGLGLRLIYFSYDVKMKEKGDIPEGYSVSREKKERFSLILESASTNQTSMYLCASSLTGYNEQFFGPGTRLTVL.

This clone was counted a few times. The chain joins TRBV2 to TRBJ1-2; 10 bases match TRBD1. V shed 7 bases and J 2 bases; nucleotides not matched to a gene: 4. In germline, CDR1 is SNHLY, CDR2 FYNNEI. This CDR3 comprises 14 residues. The CDR3 DNA sequence: TGTGCCAGCACCATGGGACAGGGGAACTATGGCTACACCTTC. Its translation: CASTMGQGNYGYTF.

The chain is built from TRBV27 and TRBJ1-2; D gene uncertain. This CDR3 comprises 14 residues. Per the germline V gene, CDR1 is MNHEY and CDR2 is SMNVEV (reference sequence). The V gene lost 4 bases and the J gene lost 4 bases, with 13 bases spanning the gap. The CDR3 loop reads CASSSRRGSYGYTF. CDR3 in DNA: TGTGCCAGCAGTTCTAGGCGGGGTAGCTATGGCTACACCTTC.

The chain has TRBV29-1 and TRBJ2-7, with a possible D match to TRBD1 (6 bases). This CDR3 comprises 12 residues. V was cut by 5 bases and J by 7 bases, with 15 bases left in between. Germline-derived CDR1 and CDR2 are SQVTM and ANQGSEA. CDR3 residues: CSVRTGRWEQYF. The DNA for the CDR3 is TGCAGCGTTCGAACAGGGCGGTGGGAGCAGTACTTC.

About this clone itself: Other DNA sequences in this sample translate to the same CDR3. The chain has TRBV29-1 and TRBJ1-4; D may be TRBD1 (5 bases). Germline-derived CDR1 and CDR2 are SQVTM and ANQGSEA. The V end was cut by 4 bases, the J end by 0 bases, with 15 bases between. The CDR3 extends over 16 amino acids. CDR3 region: CSVAVGGPATNEKLFF. The CDR3, as DNA: TGCAGCGTTGCTGTCGGGGGACCCGCAACTAATGAAAAACTGTTTTTT.

V and J are TRBV9 and TRBJ2-2; 12 positions agree with TRBD2. Unmatched junction bases numbered 8, after V lost 4 bases and J lost 4 bases. The germline V gene has CDR1 SGDLS and CDR2 YYNGEE. CDR3 length: 17 amino acids. CDR3 sequence (DNA): TGTGCCAGCAGCATGACTAGCGGGGGCCCCTCCACCGGGGAGCTGTTTTTT. Translation gives CASSMTSGGPSTGELFF. The variable domain in full, completed from reference TRBV9 and TRBJ2-2, reads DSGVTQTPKHLITATGQRVTLRCSPRSGDLSVYWYQQSLDQGLQFLIQYYNGEERAKGNILERFSAQQFPDLHSELNLSSLELGDSALYFCASSMTSGGPSTGELFFGEGSRLTVL.